This T cell receptor (beta chain) was sequenced during a study of cytomegalovirus exposure and HLA in healthy donors (dated by TCRdb to about 2017). Notes on the research overall: According to an earlier analysis of several hundred of the donors, about 180 million T cells yielded 120 million or so unique TCR beta sequences and about 300 Gb of sequence data. Roughly 300 gigabases of sequencing data and some 85 million unique TCR sequences were included in an early release covering 500 to 750 HLA-typed donors. The genetic ancestry cluster associated with self-reported Caucasian donors included roughly 84% of the roughly 360 genotyped donors. The study aimed to test whether cataloging public T cell receptors could reveal signatures of past pathogen exposure. The study profiled the T cell repertoires of 666 subjects by immunosequencing and related them to cytomegalovirus serostatus. A separate validation cohort of roughly 130 different subjects was used in addition to the roughly 700-subject first cohort. The study combined high-throughput TCR immunosequencing, statistical association of individual TCRs with disease status, and machine learning to predict cytomegalovirus infection status. To study patterns of TCR occurrence, a later analysis re-analyzed previously published TCR beta repertoires from around 700 donors and added high-resolution HLA genotyping. Rather than drawing on any new phenotypic data, the later analysis identified candidate immune exposures from TCR beta sequences and the way those sequences occurred across donors. In an earlier analysis of 550 to 700 of the donors, high-throughput TCR beta sequencing was used to judge whether each TCR beta V gene segment behaved as functional or pseudogenic. Alongside the repertoire data, information on donor age, sex, ethnicity and CMV serostatus was compiled. A later genetic analysis took genome-wide SNP genotypes for about 55% of the 666 donors and used that subset as a discovery cohort. Every discovery cohort repertoire had been produced on one sequencing platform. HLA typing covered class I and class II loci at four-digit resolution. Typing coverage differed by locus: A, B, C, DRB1 and DQB1 were typed in roughly 620-630 donors, DQA1 in 522, DPA1 in roughly 590, and DPB1 in 450 to 490. Four or five DR-DQ haplotypes were treated as single units for association and clustering because of strong linkage in the cohort. On average, roughly 240,000 unique TCR beta nucleotide sequences were sequenced per donor among 350 to 400 genotyped donors of the cohort, with approximately 18% of those sequences being non-productive.

According to the germline V gene (reference sequence), CDR1 reads SGHKS and CDR2 reads YYEKEE. At the junction V is shortened by 2 bases and J by 1 base, with 10 bases in between. The CDR3 starts with the cysteine, ends with the phenylalanine, and has 15 residues. Only CDR3 DNA is held: 45 bases, read in frame from base 1. The cohort was made up of several hundred healthy bone marrow donors. At the time of sampling, every cohort member was nominally healthy, though immune exposures that went unrecorded were likely present. The donor tested CMV seropositive, placing the donor among the 250 to 350 seropositive members of the cohort. Every donor gave a peripheral blood sample, and the peripheral blood mononuclear cells from that sample were used for TCR beta sequencing. Genomic DNA extraction from the blood cell samples was performed with the Qiagen DNeasy Blood Extraction Kit. Comment on this clone: Its binding antigen is unknown. The sample holds no much larger clone one base away, and base qualities are not on file.

Broader findings and caveats from the paper: Most CMV-associated TCR beta chains appeared to be HLA-restricted in a later analysis, and the HLA associations seemed to be driven largely by CMV exposure. The earlier analysis of approximately 590 of the donors excluded 15 to 20 rarely observed V segments, including chromosome 9 orphons, because counts were too low. A few of the identified cytomegalovirus-associated TCR beta chains were confirmed in vitro to be specific for cytomegalovirus antigens. In a later analysis, several top co-occurrence clusters were reported to appear linked to parvovirus B19, influenza, CMV and Epstein-Barr virus. Specific HLA alleles were associated with roughly 17,000 TCR beta sequences at a false discovery rate of 0.05 in a later analysis. In a later analysis, HLA-associated TCR beta chains were found to be more clonally expanded and to have lower generation probabilities than equally common non-associated chains. It was suggested by the authors that the approach could potentially be generalized to other disease states and immunological phenotypes. V-gene and J-gene trimming of TCR beta chains was associated with a missense DCLRE1C variant in a later genetic analysis, and the association was replicated in an independent cohort. Linkage disequilibrium might explain the correlated functional status among segregating V segments, but an unknown experimental factor could not be excluded. Presence/absence analyses assumed roughly uniform sequencing depth across donors, an assumption that may not hold. The study listed 164 TCR beta chains as associated with cytomegalovirus. A further reported finding was that TCR beta sequences accurately predicted the HLA-A and HLA-B alleles for most subjects in the first cohort. According to a later analysis, TCR association rates differed among HLA loci, with DRB1 alleles showing the most associated TCRs and HLA-C alleles showing the fewest. Most TCR sequences were observed very rarely across donors, whereas some public TCRs were present in many individuals. A cluster of highly shared sequence variants was judged likely to represent a technical artifact of the sequencing pipeline. For the cohort, immune exposure information was limited to CMV serostatus. According to a later genetic analysis, donors in an Asian-associated ancestry cluster had fewer N-insertions in productive TCRs than the approximately 670-donor mean. Cytomegalovirus status was reported to be diagnosed by the classifier with high specificity and sensitivity in both the original and validation cohorts. Some IMGT-functional V segments, including TRBV6-2 and TRBV6-3, could not be told apart with the 87-base-pair reads, so those segments were excluded. When HLA alleles, especially DR and DQ, strongly co-occurred, TCR associations were difficult to assign to individual alleles. In an earlier analysis of about 540 of the donors, most TCR beta V segments were observed in productive rearrangements about 90% or about 30% of the time, broadly matching IMGT annotations. Only TCR beta chains were sequenced in this cohort, and the absence of alpha or paired-chain data limited detectable features. Because HLA typing was missing for some donors at each locus, association tests included only the typed subset.

The library relied on the immunoSEQ multiplex PCR assay. A mixture of 60 forward primers for TCR Vbeta segments and 13 reverse primers for TCR Jbeta segments was used in the multiplex PCR. The CDR3 region of rearranged TCR beta genes was amplified from genomic DNA by a multiplex PCR assay. The Illumina HiSeq System was used to sequence the amplified TCR beta libraries as 87-base-pair reads. The original pipeline was this. In a later analysis, 77 million or so unique TCR beta chains were counted across the roughly 610 repertoires, and around 10 million of these chains were shared by at least two donors. To remove PCR and sequencing errors, raw reads were error-corrected and collapsed into unique sequences using a nearest-neighbor algorithm that merged closely related sequences. V, D and J gene segments were assigned by aligning CDR3 sequences to IMGT reference sequences. Each retained sequence needed at least a six-nucleotide match to both a V gene segment and a J gene segment. Rearrangements were called productive when the CDR3 lacked stop codons and stayed in frame with V and J; all others were non-productive. Following IMGT convention, CDR3 was defined as the stretch from the second conserved V-encoded cysteine to the conserved J-encoded phenylalanine. The earlier analysis of about 610 of the donors excluded any sequence lacking an unambiguous match to a single V gene segment. In an earlier analysis of some 590 of the donors, V segments were called functional above 56.7% productive rearrangements and were called segregating when the between-donor standard deviation exceeded 5%. To diagnose cytomegalovirus status from the catalog of TCR beta chain sequences, a statistical classification framework was built. In a later analysis, V and J genes were assigned by comparing TCR nucleotide sequences against IMGT/GENE-DB human TR gene sequences. A later analysis assigned CDR3 sequences and most-parsimonious VDJ recombination scenarios with the TCRdist pipeline. In a later analysis, each TCR beta chain was defined by its CDR3 amino acid sequence together with its V-gene family, and reads lacking a unique V-gene family were excluded. A later analysis removed roughly 590 highly shared, low-generation-probability nucleotide sequences to deal with suspected cross-contamination and a sequencing artifact. In a later analysis, a clonal expansion index for each public chain was calculated from normalized within-repertoire ranks of inferred template counts. In a later analysis, generation probabilities were computed using a VDJ recombination model fitted to out-of-frame rearrangements, and the results were checked against IGoR. A later analysis scored TCR-TCR, TCR-HLA and TCR-CMV co-occurrence with hypergeometric tests, applying a repertoire-size bias correction to TCR pairs. A later analysis estimated false discovery rates by permuting HLA or CMV assignments 20 times. In a later analysis, co-occurring TCRs were grouped with DBSCAN, and TCRdist sequence similarity was added when clustering was performed within HLA-allele-positive subsets. For co-occurrence clustering, repertoires with fewer than 30,000 or more than 120,000 public chains were excluded, along with five repertoires with anomalous nucleotide sharing. In TCRdb, the immuneACCESS table is reduced to in-frame sequences with V and J assigned. These tables do not hold every clone; where another copy was compared, an unresolved V gene accounts for under half, and the others remain unexplained. V and J calls and clone size are given by that table; D and trimming were obtained from the DNA. For this sample there are fewer than 250,000 clones; just under 75% appear just once. The ten largest clones take up less than 4% of the sample.

The sequence links TRBV5-5 to TRBJ1-5, with the identity of the D gene unclear. The TCR comes from a woman younger than 45 in good health and CMV-seropositive. The sample comprised PBMCs. The sequence in DNA is TGTGCCAGCAGCTTAACGGTTGTCAGCAATCAGCCCCAGCATTTT. Translation gives CASSLTVVSNQPQHF.